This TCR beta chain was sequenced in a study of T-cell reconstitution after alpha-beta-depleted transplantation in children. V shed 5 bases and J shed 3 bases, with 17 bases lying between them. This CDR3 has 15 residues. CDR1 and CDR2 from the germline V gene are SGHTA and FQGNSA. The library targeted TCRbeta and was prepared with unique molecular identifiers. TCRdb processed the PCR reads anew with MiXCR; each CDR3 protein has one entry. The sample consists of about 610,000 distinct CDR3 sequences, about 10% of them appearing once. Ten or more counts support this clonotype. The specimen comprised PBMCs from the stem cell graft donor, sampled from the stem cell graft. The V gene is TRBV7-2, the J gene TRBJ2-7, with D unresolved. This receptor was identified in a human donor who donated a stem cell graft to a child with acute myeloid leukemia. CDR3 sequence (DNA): TGTGCCAGCAGCATCCCCGGGCTGGGGAACTACGAGCAGTACTTC. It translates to CASSIPGLGNYEQYF.